Listed below are T cell receptor beta chains from one sample, sequenced in a study of OX40 agonist ivuxolimab in advanced cancers. Clones were sequenced by immunoSEQ multiplex PCR, and TCRdb holds only the in-frame ones, with some missing. The sample records roughly 15,000 clones, roughly 78% being singletons. The sample was CD4+ or CD8+ T cells sorted from blood, taken in a trial of the OX40 agonist ivuxolimab. These receptors all stem from an adult with an advanced solid tumor such as melanoma, head and neck, liver or kidney cancer. Both conserved end residues are part of each CDR3. D genes are given only for firm matches. For some rows the clone size is stated as once, few or many, or as a class when expanded; others skip it.

clone_size	d_call	j_call	v_call	cdr3_nt	cdr3_aa
-	TRBD2	TRBJ2-1	TRBV4-3	TGCGCCAGCAGCCAAGTAGGTATGGGAGCGGGAGCGAGAAATGAGCAGTTCTTC	CASSQVGMGAGARNEQFF
-	-	TRBJ2-2	TRBV7-3	TGTGCCAGCAGCCCGAGTGGGGCACGGAACACCGGGGAGCTGTTTTTT	CASSPSGARNTGELFF
-	TRBD1	TRBJ2-4	TRBV6-5	TGTGCCAGCAGTAGGACAGGGGGCAGGGACATTCAGTACTTC	CASSRTGGRDIQYF
-	TRBD2	TRBJ2-7	TRBV7-8	TGTGCCAGCATCAAGAGCCCGGGAGGAGGCTACGAGCAGTACTTC	CASIKSPGGGYEQYF
-	TRBD1	TRBJ1-2	TRBV7-8	TGTGCCAGCAGCGAAACGACAGGGGTAGGCTATGGCTACACCTTC	CASSETTGVGYGYTF
-	TRBD1	TRBJ2-7	TRBV7-9	TGTGCCAGCAGCCACCGGGACAGGGACCCCTACGAGCAGTACTTC	CASSHRDRDPYEQYF
-	TRBD1	TRBJ2-7	TRBV18	TGTGCCAGCTCACTTACAGGGGGTCAAAACGAGCAGTACTTC	CASSLTGGQNEQYF
-	-	TRBJ2-3	TRBV28	TGTGCCAGCAGTTTGAGAGCGGACACAGATACGCAGTATTTT	CASSLRADTDTQYF
-	-	TRBJ1-4	TRBV4-3	TGCGCCAGCAGCCAAGATAGGCAGGCAACTAATGAAAAACTGTTTTTT	CASSQDRQATNEKLFF
-	-	TRBJ1-4	TRBV9	TGTGCCAGCAGCCCCGCGGTTTCAACTAATGAAAAACTGTTTTTT	CASSPAVSTNEKLFF
-	-	TRBJ1-2	TRBV30	TGTGCCTGGAGTGTATATTTCGGTGGTTATGGCTACACCTTC	CAWSVYFGGYGYTF
once	TRBD1	TRBJ2-6	TRBV27	TGTGCCAGCCGTCCCTCAGGGGGCGTCCTGACTTTC	CASRPSGGVLTF
-	TRBD2	TRBJ2-2	TRBV7-9	TGTGCCAGCAGCTTGATTAGCGGGATTGTCGGGGAGCTGTTTTTT	CASSLISGIVGELFF
-	TRBD2	TRBJ2-3	TRBV9	TGTGCCAGCAGCGTAGCAGGGGGTAGCGGGGGCCCAGATACGCAGTATTTT	CASSVAGGSGGPDTQYF
-	-	TRBJ2-7	TRBV18	TGTGCCAGCTCAAGAGGAAGTAGTCTCGGCGAGCAGTACTTC	CASSRGSSLGEQYF
-	-	TRBJ2-1	TRBV11-2	TGTGCCAGCAGCTTGTATGGTGAGCAGTTCTTC	CASSLYGEQFF
-	-	TRBJ1-5	TRBV27	TGTGCCAGCAGTTTTCAGGGCAATCAGCCCCAGCATTTT	CASSFQGNQPQHF
once	-	TRBJ2-5	TRBV7-9	TGTGCCAGCAGCCGACAGGAGACCCAGTACTTC	CASSRQETQYF
-	TRBD2	TRBJ2-7	TRBV5-1	TGCGCCAGCAGGGAGCGAGCGGGAGCAGGAGAGCAGTACTTC	CASRERAGAGEQYF
-	-	TRBJ1-4	TRBV7-9	TGTGCCAGCAGCTTAGTGGTTGAAAAACTGTTTTTT	CASSLVVEKLFF
-	-	TRBJ1-6	TRBV5-8	TGTGCCAGCAGCTTGGACAGGCTTTCACCCCTCCACTTT	CASSLDRLSPLHF
-	-	TRBJ2-5	TRBV15	TGTGCCACCAGCAGAGATAGGGTTAGCGGTGTGTACCAAGAGACCCAGTACTTC	CATSRDRVSGVYQETQYF
-	-	TRBJ1-6	TRBV30	TGTGCCTGGAGTGTACGTCATTCCCTAAGTACCCTCCACTTT	CAWSVRHSLSTLHF
-	TRBD2	TRBJ2-1	TRBV14	TGTGCCAGCAGCCCCGGGACTACCTCCGTAAATGAGCAGTTCTTC	CASSPGTTSVNEQFF
-	-	TRBJ2-7	TRBV28	TGTGCCACCCTCCCCGCCGGTCGGATAGGTTTCGTAGGACAGTACTTC	CATLPAGRIGFVGQYF
-	-	TRBJ1-1	TRBV30	TGTGCCTGGAGTGTTCAGGGGTGGACTGAAGCTTTCTTT	CAWSVQGWTEAFF
few	-	TRBJ2-3	TRBV4-1	TGCGCCAGCAGCCAAGATCGCACAGATACGCAGTATTTT	CASSQDRTDTQYF
-	-	TRBJ2-1	TRBV7-2	TGTGCCAGCAGCTTAGCTCTGCTAGCGTTCTTC	CASSLALLAFF
once	-	TRBJ1-5	TRBV6-5	TGTGCCAGCAGAGAAAGGGCGGGTAACAATCAGCCCCAGCATTTT	CASRERAGNNQPQHF
-	TRBD1	TRBJ1-2	TRBV7-9	TGTGCCAGCAGCGTTGGACAGGGAAGCTACACCTTC	CASSVGQGSYTF
once	-	TRBJ1-4	TRBV7-2	TGTGCCAGCAGCTCCCAGGGCGAAAAACTGTTTTTT	CASSSQGEKLFF
-	TRBD1	TRBJ2-2	TRBV18	TGTGCCAGCTCACCCCCGCGGGTACAGGGGTTCGTCGAAGTCGTTCGCTCGAACACCGGGGAGCTGTTTTTT	CASSPPRVQGFVEVVRSNTGELFF
once	-	TRBJ1-3	TRBV4-3	TGCGCCAGCAGCCAAGATTGGGGGCAAGGAAACACCATATATTTT	CASSQDWGQGNTIYF
-	-	TRBJ2-6	TRBV28	TGTGCCAGCAGTAGTTCCCTCTTGACACAAAGTCGGGCCAACGTCCTGACTTTC	CASSSSLLTQSRANVLTF
-	-	TRBJ2-7	TRBV28	TGTGCCAGCAGTTTCTGGGGGGCGTCCTACGAGCAGTACTTC	CASSFWGASYEQYF
-	-	TRBJ2-7	TRBV2	TGTGCCAGCAGTGAATTGGTCGAGCAGTACTTC	CASSELVEQYF
-	-	TRBJ2-7	TRBV6-6	TGTGCCAGCAGCCTCCAGGGTAGCGACTACGAGCAGTACTTC	CASSLQGSDYEQYF
few	-	TRBJ2-7	TRBV7-9	TGTGCCAGCAGCTTAAGTGGAGGCTACGAGCAGTACTTC	CASSLSGGYEQYF
-	TRBD1	TRBJ1-1	TRBV4-3	TGCGCCAGCAGCCAGACAGGGGGCAACACTGAAGCTTTCTTT	CASSQTGGNTEAFF
-	-	TRBJ1-5	TRBV27	TGTGCCAGCAGGGGCAGGGGTAGACAGCGTCAGCAATCCAATCAGCCCCAGCATTTT	CASRGRGRQRQQSNQPQHF
-	TRBD2	TRBJ2-5	TRBV4-2	TGTGCCAGCAGCCTCGCCCCGGGGGGGGAGACCCAGTACTTC	CASSLAPGGETQYF
-	-	TRBJ2-1	TRBV29-1	TGCAGCGTTGTGAAGGATGAGCAGTTCTTC	CSVVKDEQFF
-	TRBD2	TRBJ2-5	TRBV5-1	TGCGCCAGCAGCCCCAGCGGGAGTGGAGAGACCCAGTACTTC	CASSPSGSGETQYF
-	TRBD2	TRBJ2-1	TRBV9	TGTGCCAGCAGCCCCGGGGCGGGAGGGTCCTACAATGAGCAGTTCTTC	CASSPGAGGSYNEQFF
-	-	TRBJ2-1	TRBV4-2	TGTGCCAGCAGCCAAGATCGGTCAGTAAATGAGCAGTTCTTC	CASSQDRSVNEQFF
few	-	TRBJ2-3	TRBV18	TGTGCCAGCTCCCACGGCGTAGGGGCTTTAACAGATACGCAGTATTTT	CASSHGVGALTDTQYF
few	-	TRBJ2-3	TRBV18	TGTGCCAGCTCACCAAATACAGATACGCAGTATTTT	CASSPNTDTQYF
few	-	TRBJ2-2	TRBV4-3	TGCGCCAGCAGCCAAACCCTGGGCCGACAGGTCTCGAACACCGGGGAGCTGTTTTTT	CASSQTLGRQVSNTGELFF
-	-	TRBJ1-5	TRBV4-1	TGCGCCAGCAGCCAAGACCGGGACACATATAGCAATCAGCCCCAGCATTTT	CASSQDRDTYSNQPQHF
once	-	TRBJ1-2	TRBV30	TGTGCCTGGAGTGTACAACAGAGAGATGGCTACACCTTC	CAWSVQQRDGYTF
-	TRBD2	TRBJ2-7	TRBV6-5	TGTGCCAGCAGTTACTCGGGAGGGAGGTTCTACGAGCAGTACTTC	CASSYSGGRFYEQYF